This T cell receptor beta chain emerged from a study of human T cells and chemical hapten exposure. Study-wide results and limits: With regard to DPC sensitization, TCRs above 1 in 1000 frequency did not change.

TCRdb passed the RACE reads through MiXCR, listing each CDR3 protein once. This repertoire shows over 45,000 distinct CDR3 sequences, over 7.5% found once; its top ten account for about an eighth. Time point here: patch test 1, 2 weeks after DPC sensitization. Specified treatment: therapeutic diphenylcyclopropenone sensitization with weekly scalp DPC. On this clonotype: The antigen remains unidentified.

The germline V gene has CDR1 DFQATT and CDR2 SNEGSKA (reference sequence). The CDR3 is 11 residues long. V was shortened by 6 bases and J by 4 bases, with 6 bases between the two germline ends. The TCR comes from a woman between 40 and 50 years old with alopecia areata. Some clones in this sample may be carry-over from other donors' samples. Material: whole blood, obtained in connection with sensitization to the hapten diphenylcyclopropenone (DPC). The chain carries TRBV20-1 and TRBJ2-2, with no clear D. CDR3: CSADSTGELFF. The CDR3 DNA is TGCAGTGCCGACTCCACCGGGGAGCTGTTTTTT.